Below, 11 T cell receptor beta chains from the same sample are listed, as sequenced in a study of siplizumab effects on memory and regulatory T cells. The method was immunoSEQ multiplex PCR; TCRdb's version includes in-frame clones alone and lacks a portion of them. The sample lists about 100,000 clones; approximately 94% were seen once. The sequencing sample was made of non-Treg CD4+ T cells sorted from blood. The source is a human donor in good health.

The V call is TRBV11-3, the J call TRBJ2-5; a weak D match, TRBD1 (6 bases). The CDR3 is 14 amino acids. Germline V gives CDR1 SGHNT, CDR2 YENEEA. Trimming removed 4 bases at V and 1 base at J, with 10 bases between. CDR3: CASSYGTSQETQYF. The CDR3 region has the DNA TGTGCCAGCAGCTACGGGACATCCCAAGAGACCCAGTACTTC.

The V call is TRBV29-1, the J call TRBJ2-1; no clear D. Trimming cost V 0 bases and J 8 bases, with 14 bases left between them. CDR3 size: 14 residues. Germline V CDR1 and CDR2: SQVTM, ANQGSEA. As DNA, the CDR3 is TGCAGCGTTGAAGAGGGAATCTCCGCGGATGAGCAGTTCTTC. Its translation: CSVEEGISADEQFF.

The chain employs TRBV10-1 and TRBJ1-6, with TRBD1 as a possible D gene (5 bases). The germline V gene has CDR1 WNHNN and CDR2 SYGVQD (reference sequence). V was pared by 0 bases and J by 6 bases, with 18 bases between. This CDR3 contains 18 residues. Here the CDR3 DNA reads TGCGCCAGCAGTGAGTCGAAGGGGCGTACAGGTCCTAATTCACCCCTCCACTTT. This codes for CASSESKGRTGPNSPLHF.

The count of this clone is one. V usage is TRBV7-9 and J usage is TRBJ2-2; weak D call: TRBD1 (5 bases). Germline-derived CDR1 and CDR2 are SEHNR and FQNEAQ (reference sequence). The CDR3 is 15 residues long. The ends were cut back, 9 bases at V and 6 bases at J, with 20 bases in the middle. The CDR3 DNA reads TGTGCCAGTCTGCATACTAACTCAGGGTCCGGGGAGCTGTTTTTT. Encoded protein: CASLHTNSGSGELFF.

The V gene is TRBV7-9, the J gene TRBJ1-1; D remains ambiguous. Germline assignment: CDR1 SEHNR and CDR2 FQNEAQ (reference sequence). Trimming stripped 1 base from V and 1 base from J, with 4 bases between. This CDR3 has 13 amino acids. DNA for the CDR3: TGTGCCAGCAGCTTAGTAGAGAACACTGAAGCTTTCTTT. Protein: CASSLVENTEAFF.

CDR3: CASSLTGGLTEAFF. CDR3 nucleotides: TGTGCCAGCAGCTTAACAGGGGGTCTCACTGAAGCTTTCTTT. The chain joins TRBV7-9 to TRBJ1-1; 8 bases fit TRBD1. Germline lookup yields CDR1 SEHNR and CDR2 FQNEAQ (reference sequence). V dropped 2 bases and J dropped 4; count of bases not matched to a gene: 3. CDR3 length: 14 residues.

V gene TRBV19 combines with J gene TRBJ2-7; 8 bases align to TRBD1. Germline V lookup: CDR1 LNHDA, CDR2 SQIVND (reference sequence). The length of the CDR3 is 16 residues. The V segment lost 6 bases and the J segment 2 bases; nucleotides outside the gene matches: 12. In DNA, the CDR3 is TGTGCCAGTAGATCTGGCGGGGACAGGACTACCTACGAGCAGTACTTC. This gives the protein CASRSGGDRTTYEQYF. The complete variable domain, with remaining parts taken from reference TRBV19 and TRBJ2-7, reads DGGITQSPKYLFRKEGQNVTLSCEQNLNHDAMYWYRQDPGQGLRLIYYSQIVNDFQKGDIAEGYSVSREKKESFPLTVTSAQKNPTAFYLCASRSGGDRTTYEQYFGPGTRLTVT.

This clone was recorded once. This chain connects TRBV30 to TRBJ2-2; 12 nucleotides match TRBD1. Per germline, CDR1 GTSNPN and CDR2 SVGIG (reference sequence). The V gene end was trimmed by 4 bases and the J gene end by 6 bases; junction bases not matched to a gene: 6. The CDR3 is 15 amino acids. In DNA form, the CDR3 reads TGTGCCTGGAACCGGGACAGGGGGCGATCCGGGGAGCTGTTTTTT. It encodes CAWNRDRGRSGELFF.

The chain recombines TRBV27 with TRBJ2-2; 9 positions agree with TRBD2. Germline values: CDR1 MNHEY, CDR2 SMNVEV (reference sequence). V lost 4 bases and J lost 6; bases outside the gene matches: 6. The CDR3 is 15 amino acids. In DNA, the CDR3 is TGTGCCAGCAGTTATATTAGCGGGAGCTCCGGGGAGCTGTTTTTT. Its translation: CASSYISGSSGELFF.

This clone showed up just once. The V call is TRBV18, the J call TRBJ1-2, with TRBD1 matching over 8 bases. The CDR3 loop spans 15 amino acids. Trimming at V came to 6 bases and at J to 1 base, leaving 7 bases not matched to a gene. Germline V gene lookup returns CDR1 KGHSH and CDR2 LQKENI. CDR3 DNA: TGTGCCAGCTCTCTCGGGACAGGCGTTAACTATGGCTACACCTTC. Encoded protein: CASSLGTGVNYGYTF.

The V and J genes are TRBV4-1 and TRBJ2-7, with D perhaps TRBD1 (6 bases). Germline V gene sequence: CDR1 MGHRA, CDR2 YSYEKL. V gave up 4 bases and J gave up 2 bases, with 15 bases separating them. The length of the CDR3 is 15 residues. This chain's CDR3 is CASSPRGRDTYEQYF. The CDR3 DNA follows: TGCGCCAGCAGCCCACGTGGCAGGGACACCTACGAGCAGTACTTC.